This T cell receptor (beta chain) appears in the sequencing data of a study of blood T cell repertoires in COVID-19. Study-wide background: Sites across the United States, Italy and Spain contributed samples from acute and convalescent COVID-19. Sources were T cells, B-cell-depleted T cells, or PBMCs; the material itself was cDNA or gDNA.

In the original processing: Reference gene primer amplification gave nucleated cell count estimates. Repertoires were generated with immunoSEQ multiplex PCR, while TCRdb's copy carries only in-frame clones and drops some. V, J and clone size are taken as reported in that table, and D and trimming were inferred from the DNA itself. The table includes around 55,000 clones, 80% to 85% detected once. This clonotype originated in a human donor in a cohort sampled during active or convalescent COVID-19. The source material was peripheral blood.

CDR3 nucleotide sequence: TGTGCCAGCAGCTTAAATGGGGGCAGCACAGATACGCAGTATTTT. This translates into CASSLNGGSTDTQYF. This chain uses TRBV7-6 with TRBJ2-3, with D possibly TRBD1 on 6 matching bases. From germline, CDR1 is SGHVS and CDR2 FNYEAQ. With 2 bases removed from V and 0 bases from J, the gap between germline ends came to 9 bases. The CDR3 is 15 amino acids.